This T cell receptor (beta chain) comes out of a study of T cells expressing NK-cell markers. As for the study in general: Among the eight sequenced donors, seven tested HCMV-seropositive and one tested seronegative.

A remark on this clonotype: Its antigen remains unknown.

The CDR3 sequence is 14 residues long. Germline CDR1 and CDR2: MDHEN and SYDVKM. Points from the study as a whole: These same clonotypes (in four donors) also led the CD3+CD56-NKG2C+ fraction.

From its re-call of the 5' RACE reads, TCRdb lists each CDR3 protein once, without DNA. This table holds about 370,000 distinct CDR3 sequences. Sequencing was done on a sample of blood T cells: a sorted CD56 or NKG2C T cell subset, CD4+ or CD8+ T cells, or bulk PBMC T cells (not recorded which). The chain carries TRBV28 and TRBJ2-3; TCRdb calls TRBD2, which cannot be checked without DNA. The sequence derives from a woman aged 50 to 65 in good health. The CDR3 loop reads CASSESSGREAQYF. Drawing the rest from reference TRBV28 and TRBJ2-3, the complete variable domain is DVKVTQSSRYLVKRTGEKVFLECVQDMDHENMFWYRQDPGLGLRLIYFSYDVKMKEKGDIPEGYSVSREKKERFSLILESASTNQTSMYLCASSESSGREAQYFGPGTRLTVL.